This T cell receptor beta chain was identified during a study of blood T cell repertoires in COVID-19. Study in general: T cells, B-cell-depleted T cells, or PBMCs provided the cDNA or gDNA that served as material.

Germline CDR1 reads SSHAT; CDR2 reads FNYEAQ (reference sequence). The CDR3 runs 11 residues. Trimming shortened V by 7 bases and J by 3 bases, and 7 bases separated the two germline ends. Clones were sequenced by immunoSEQ multiplex PCR, and TCRdb holds only the in-frame ones, with some missing. The sample lists under 250,000 clones, roughly 80% occurring once. This receptor was taken from a woman aged 80 or older with acute or convalescent COVID-19. Sequenced sample: peripheral blood. V and J are TRBV7-7 and TRBJ2-7; D is uncertain. CDR3 DNA sequence: TGTGCCAGCACCTTCCACTACGAGCAGTACTTC. Protein: CASTFHYEQYF.